The present T cell receptor beta chain was sequenced within a study of lymphopenia after photon versus proton radiotherapy (dated 2019 in TCRdb). Concerning the study at large: Photon and proton radiation therapy were compared by the study for their immunological effects in patients with gastrointestinal tumors who developed high-grade lymphopenia. The goal of the study was to describe how the two radiation modalities differ in their effects on the immune system. The roughly 18 patients in the cohort had gastrointestinal tumors, were treated with either photon or proton therapy, and subsequently developed lymphopenia. Study-wide conclusions, independent of this receptor: Relative stability during treatment was observed in proton-treated patients, whereas loss of naive T cells and TCR diversity and gain of effector/memory populations were observed in photon-treated patients. Among patients across the cohort who died, overall survival time showed an inverse correlation with a larger post-nadir drop in TCR diversity. The authors looked at the survival association only in patients who died, and they framed better survival with proton therapy as a possibility rather than a demonstrated result. After the lymphocyte count nadir, oligoclonal expansion, especially of CD8+ Temra cells, was observed in photon-treated repertoires, and the drop in diversity was driven by this expansion.

The protocol used for the library was the immunoSEQ multiplex PCR assay. T cell repertoires were profiled with deep sequencing of rearranged TCR beta loci together with multiparametric flow cytometry. Imported from immuneACCESS, the table was reduced by TCRdb to in-frame sequences with V and J called. These copies leave out some clones; in studies compared against another copy, an unresolved V gene accounts for under half, and the cause of the remainder is not known. The sample profile shows 22,000 or so clones; approximately 84% of them were found once. The ten largest clones capture over 2.5% of the sample. Comments on this clone: The clone's antigen remains unknown. Base quality data are lacking; no much larger clone is found one base away.

The cysteine opens and the phenylalanine closes a CDR3 of 15 amino acids. Of the read, only the CDR3 DNA is kept; its 45 bases are in frame from base 1. CDR1 and CDR2 were assigned from the germline V gene as MDHEN and SYDVKM. Compared with germline, V lacks 4 bases and J lacks 1 base; bases without a gene match: 4. The V and J genes are TRBV28 and TRBJ1-2; 9 bases in the middle match TRBD1. The source material was peripheral blood, sampled from a patient treated with photon-based radiotherapy. The receptor's source is a woman aged 50 to 60 with pancreatic cancer. The DNA is TGTGCCAGCAGTTCCCCGACAGGGGGTAACTATGGCTACACCTTC. It codes for CASSSPTGGNYGYTF.